This T cell receptor beta chain was recovered during a study of cytomegalovirus exposure and HLA in healthy donors. The PCR ran on 60 Vbeta and 13 Jbeta primers. Produced via immunoSEQ multiplex PCR; TCRdb's table is partial and in-frame only. The repertoire includes about 89,000 clones, under 85% of them detected once, and about 1.4% sits in the top ten. Per germline, CDR1 ENHRY and CDR2 SYGVKD. Trimming at V came to 4 bases and at J to 1 base, leaving 4 bases not matched to a gene. The CDR3 sequence is 14 residues long. The chain carries TRBV10-3 and TRBJ2-7; 7 nucleotides agree with TRBD1. The sequenced sample consisted of PBMCs. This receptor was obtained from a male donor in good health and CMV-seronegative. The CDR3 DNA is TGTGCCATCAGTGCCTCGACAGGGTCCTACGAGCAGTACTTC. Encoded protein: CAISASTGSYEQYF.